The 10 T cell receptor beta chains below all came from one sample that was sequenced in a study of T cell responses to AZD1222 COVID-19 vaccine. Some clones are missing from TCRdb's copy, which holds only in-frame ones; the method was immunoSEQ multiplex PCR. Seen here are about 140,000 clones, approximately 90% observed once, and the top ten hold about 3.4%. The specimen comprised peripheral blood, sampled 28 days after the second AZD1222 dose. Every receptor here comes from an adult who received the AZD1222 COVID-19 vaccine.

V gene TRBV28 combines with J gene TRBJ1-2; 7 bases match TRBD1. Germline CDR1 reads MDHEN; CDR2 reads SYDVKM. The CDR3 totals 14 residues. Unmatched junction bases numbered 10, after V lost 2 bases and J lost 10 bases. Here the CDR3 reads CASSLGGTDELYTF. The CDR3, as DNA: TGTGCCAGCAGTTTAGGCGGGACAGACGAACTCTACACCTTC.

The V call is TRBV27, the J call TRBJ2-6; D gene uncertain. From germline, CDR1 is MNHEY and CDR2 SMNVEV (reference sequence). The CDR3 is 13 residues long. Trimming stripped 6 bases from V and 3 bases from J, with 6 bases between. CDR3 sequence: CASSSYGANVLTF. The DNA of the CDR3 is TGTGCCAGCAGCTCTTATGGGGCCAACGTCCTGACTTTC.

V and J are TRBV28 and TRBJ2-7; D unresolved. V was shortened by 6 bases and J by 2 bases, with 14 bases between the two germline ends. Germline CDR1 MDHEN, CDR2 SYDVKM. This CDR3 comprises 14 residues. The CDR3 sequence: CASRRGVLTYEQYF. CDR3 DNA: TGTGCCAGCAGGCGTGGGGTCCTCACCTACGAGCAGTACTTC.

This sequence joins TRBV5-1 and TRBJ2-6; no definite D call. Germline V CDR1 and CDR2: SGHRS, YFSETQ. CDR3 length: 14 residues. Trimming pared 2 bases from V and 0 bases from J, leaving 3 bases between. The DNA of the CDR3 is TGCGCCAGCAGCTTCACCTCTGGGGCCAACGTCCTGACTTTC. Amino acid sequence: CASSFTSGANVLTF.

The chain links TRBV5-4 to TRBJ1-2; TRBD1 is a possible D gene (5 bases). The V end lost 4 bases, the J end lost 4 bases, and 17 bases lay between the germline ends. The CDR3 runs 15 residues. Germline CDR1 reads SGHNT; CDR2 reads YYREEE (reference sequence). Written as DNA, the CDR3 is TGTGCCAGCAGCCCGGGACTTCCAAGGGGCTATGGCTACACCTTC. As protein: CASSPGLPRGYGYTF.

V gene TRBV28 combines with J gene TRBJ2-5; 7 bases fit TRBD1. The CDR3 loop spans 14 amino acids. CDR1 and CDR2 (germline): MDHEN, SYDVKM. V lost 6 bases and J lost 5; bases outside the gene matches: 9. The CDR3 bases are TGTGCCAGCAGCTCTGAGGGGGCTGGGGAGACCCAGTACTTC. Translation: CASSSEGAGETQYF.

The rearrangement uses TRBV10-3 and TRBJ1-5; 8 nucleotides match TRBD1. The CDR3 has 14 residues. The germline V gene has CDR1 ENHRY and CDR2 SYGVKD. V shed 10 bases and J 3 bases; nucleotides not matched to a gene: 8. CDR3 sequence reads: CATCTGGANQPQHF. In DNA form, the CDR3 reads TGTGCCACCTGTACAGGGGGTGCCAATCAGCCCCAGCATTTT.

The rearrangement links TRBV3-1 (or the pseudogene TRBV3-2) to TRBJ1-1, with D uncertain. The CDR3 contains 13 residues. Germline lookup yields CDR1 LGHDT and CDR2 YNNKEL (reference sequence). The germline V and J ends were trimmed by 6 bases and 0 bases, with 8 bases remaining between them. CDR3 protein: CASSRPLNTEAFF. CDR3 bases: TGTGCCAGCAGTCGCCCACTGAACACTGAAGCTTTCTTT.

V usage is TRBV2 and J usage is TRBJ2-5; D unresolved. Trimming pared 6 bases from V and 5 bases from J, leaving 13 bases between. This CDR3 is built from 13 residues. CDR1 is SNHLY and CDR2 is FYNNEI in the germline V gene. The CDR3 region is CASRNLVTETQYF. CDR3 in DNA: TGTGCCAGCAGGAACCTAGTGACGGAGACCCAGTACTTC.

This sequence joins TRBV6-2 or TRBV6-3 and TRBJ1-2; weak D call: TRBD1 (6 bases). Trimming took off 7 bases at V and 0 bases at J, with 12 bases between the two ends. Germline CDR1 reads MNHEY; CDR2 reads SVGEGT. This CDR3 comprises 14 residues. This CDR3 is CASTPDSTNYGYTF. The CDR3 bases are TGTGCCAGCACCCCGGACAGTACTAACTATGGCTACACCTTC.